These T cell receptor beta chains were read from a single sample in a study of blood T cell repertoires in COVID-19. Using immunoSEQ multiplex PCR, the repertoire was profiled, and TCRdb retains in-frame clones only, with some absent. The top ten hold about 4% of the sample, which has around 220,000 clones, 79% seen once. What was sequenced was peripheral blood. The receptors originated from a woman aged 35 to 49 with active or convalescent COVID-19. Both conserved end residues are part of each CDR3. A D gene is named only where the DNA matches it firmly. The size of a clone is reported for some rows only, either as once, few or many, or as a class for expanded clones.

CDR3: CASSIRTSGGTDTQYF; DNA: TGTGCCAGCAGTATCCGGACTAGCGGGGGCACAGATACGCAGTATTTT; J: TRBJ2-3; size: .; D: TRBD2; V: TRBV27
CDR3: CASSLAGAGSPLHF; DNA: TGTGCCAGCAGCTTGGCCGGCGCCGGGTCACCCCTCCACTTT; J: TRBJ1-6; size: .; D: .; V: TRBV5-6
CDR3: CAISGSTGGNTEAFF; DNA: TGTGCCATCAGTGGATCGACAGGGGGGAACACTGAAGCTTTCTTT; J: TRBJ1-1; size: once; D: TRBD1; V: TRBV10-3
CDR3: CASSVDGPGRKSYGYTF; DNA: TGTGCCAGCAGCGTAGATGGGCCAGGGAGGAAGAGCTATGGCTACACCTTC; J: TRBJ1-2; size: .; D: .; V: TRBV9
CDR3: CASSPLAGGTGELFF; DNA: TGTGCCAGCAGCCCGCTAGCGGGGGGGACCGGGGAGCTGTTTTTT; J: TRBJ2-2; size: .; D: TRBD2; V: TRBV6-5
CDR3: CATSRVRGQGEKLFF; DNA: TGTGCCACCAGCAGAGTCAGGGGGCAGGGTGAAAAACTGTTTTTT; J: TRBJ1-4; size: .; D: TRBD1; V: TRBV15
CDR3: CAWKLRDPDRGNYGYTF; DNA: TGTGCCTGGAAACTAAGGGACCCGGACAGGGGTAACTATGGCTACACCTTC; J: TRBJ1-2; size: .; D: TRBD1; V: TRBV30
CDR3: CASSRVPGSNQPQHF; DNA: TGTGCCAGCAGCCGCGTACCGGGGTCCAATCAGCCCCAGCATTTT; J: TRBJ1-5; size: .; D: .; V: TRBV9
CDR3: CASSLQVDTEAFF; DNA: TGCGCCAGCAGCTTACAGGTCGACACTGAAGCTTTCTTT; J: TRBJ1-1; size: .; D: .; V: TRBV5-1
CDR3: CASSPSPGTGNTIYF; DNA: TGTGCCAGCAGTCCCTCTCCGGGGACTGGAAACACCATATATTTT; J: TRBJ1-3; size: .; D: .; V: TRBV27
CDR3: CASSQTSGGAREQFF; DNA: TGCGCCAGCAGCCAGACATCCGGGGGGGCGCGGGAGCAGTTCTTC; J: TRBJ2-1; size: once; D: TRBD2; V: TRBV4-1
CDR3: CASSLRQGAYEQYF; DNA: TGTGCCAGCAGTTTAAGGCAGGGGGCATACGAGCAGTACTTC; J: TRBJ2-7; size: .; D: TRBD1; V: TRBV28
CDR3: CSVVPGGVGNTIYF; DNA: TGCAGCGTTGTTCCAGGGGGAGTTGGAAACACCATATATTTT; J: TRBJ1-3; size: once; D: TRBD1; V: TRBV29-1
CDR3: CASSRQGGYGYTF; DNA: TGTGCCAGCAGCCGACAGGGGGGATATGGCTACACCTTC; J: TRBJ1-2; size: .; D: TRBD1; V: TRBV28
CDR3: CASSPRGPNTEAFF; DNA: TGTGCCAGCAGCCCCAGGGGGCCGAACACTGAAGCTTTCTTT; J: TRBJ1-1; size: once; D: TRBD1; V: TRBV14
CDR3: CASSLVGQGNGYTF; DNA: TGTGCCAGCAGCTTAGTTGGACAGGGGAATGGCTACACCTTC; J: TRBJ1-2; size: .; D: TRBD1; V: TRBV11-2
CDR3: CASSQLAGVRGNEQFF; DNA: TGCGCCAGCAGCCAATTAGCGGGGGTAAGGGGCAATGAGCAGTTCTTC; J: TRBJ2-1; size: .; D: TRBD2; V: TRBV5-1
CDR3: CASSDSSGANVLTF; DNA: TGTGCCAGCAGCGACAGCTCTGGGGCCAACGTCCTGACTTTC; J: TRBJ2-6; size: .; D: .; V: TRBV11-2
CDR3: CASRQTGQGASNEKLFF; DNA: TGTGCCAGCAGGCAAACGGGACAGGGGGCCTCTAATGAAAAACTGTTTTTT; J: TRBJ1-4; size: .; D: TRBD1; V: TRBV28
CDR3: CASSFDRPTYGYTF; DNA: TGCGCCAGCAGCTTCGACAGGCCGACCTATGGCTACACCTTC; J: TRBJ1-2; size: .; D: .; V: TRBV5-1
CDR3: CASGSGQMNTGELFF; DNA: TGTGCTAGTGGCTCGGGACAGATGAACACCGGGGAGCTGTTTTTT; J: TRBJ2-2; size: .; D: TRBD1; V: TRBV12-5
CDR3: CASSPTANTEAFF; DNA: TGCGCCAGCAGTCCGACAGCGAACACTGAAGCTTTCTTT; J: TRBJ1-1; size: .; D: .; V: TRBV5-1
CDR3: CASSQATSGGRFSYNEQFF; DNA: TGTGCCAGCAGCCAAGCTACTAGCGGGGGGCGCTTCTCCTACAATGAGCAGTTCTTC; J: TRBJ2-1; size: few; D: TRBD2; V: TRBV4-2
CDR3: CASSLGRWGPSYEQYF; DNA: TGTGCCAGCAGCTTGGGGAGGTGGGGGCCCTCCTACGAGCAGTACTTC; J: TRBJ2-7; size: .; D: .; V: TRBV5-6
CDR3: CASSPFPGQGFYGYTF; DNA: TGTGCCAGCTCACCCTTCCCGGGACAGGGATTCTATGGCTACACCTTC; J: TRBJ1-2; size: .; D: TRBD1; V: TRBV18
CDR3: CASSARDRGLSTEAFF; DNA: TGTGCCAGCAGCGCCCGGGACAGGGGGTTGAGCACTGAAGCTTTCTTT; J: TRBJ1-1; size: few; D: TRBD1; V: TRBV7-8
CDR3: CASSEERKGGPEKLFF; DNA: TGTGCCAGCAGTGAAGAAAGGAAAGGGGGCCCTGAAAAACTGTTTTTT; J: TRBJ1-4; size: .; D: TRBD1; V: TRBV2
CDR3: CASTPGGLREQFF; DNA: TGTGCCAGCACCCCGGGGGGTTTACGGGAGCAGTTCTTC; J: TRBJ2-1; size: .; D: TRBD2; V: TRBV6-6
CDR3: CASRSPGQTAYEQYF; DNA: TGTGCCAGCAGATCTCCGGGACAGACCGCCTACGAGCAGTACTTC; J: TRBJ2-7; size: .; D: TRBD1; V: TRBV6-5
CDR3: CASSLTGDKQFF; DNA: TGTGCCAGCAGCTTAACCGGGGATAAGCAGTTCTTC; J: TRBJ2-1; size: .; D: .; V: TRBV7-3
CDR3: CASSLGAGGGYTF; DNA: TGTGCCAGCAGCTTAGGTGCCGGCGGTGGCTACACCTTC; J: TRBJ1-2; size: .; D: .; V: TRBV7-2